This T cell receptor (beta chain) derives from a study of T-cell memory formation after mild COVID-19. The germline CDR1 and CDR2 sequences are KGHDR and SFDVKD. Trimming cost V 3 bases and J 0 bases; bases outside gene matches: 10. This CDR3 is built from 18 residues. This clonotype was found a few times. TCRdb re-analysed the 5' RACE reads in MiXCR, keeping a single row per CDR3 protein. The data contain about 560,000 distinct CDR3 sequences, approximately 21% of them singletons. The source of this sequence is an adult woman who had mild COVID-19 (a few samples of this study predate the infection). Cell type and time point are not known. The specimen was PBMCs or a T cell subset sorted from them (not recorded which). The rearrangement links TRBV24-1 to TRBJ2-3, with 8 bases identical to TRBD2. The CDR3 spells CATSDPSWAGGSTDTQYF. The CDR3 DNA reads as TGTGCCACCAGTGATCCGAGCTGGGCGGGAGGTAGCACAGATACGCAGTATTTT.